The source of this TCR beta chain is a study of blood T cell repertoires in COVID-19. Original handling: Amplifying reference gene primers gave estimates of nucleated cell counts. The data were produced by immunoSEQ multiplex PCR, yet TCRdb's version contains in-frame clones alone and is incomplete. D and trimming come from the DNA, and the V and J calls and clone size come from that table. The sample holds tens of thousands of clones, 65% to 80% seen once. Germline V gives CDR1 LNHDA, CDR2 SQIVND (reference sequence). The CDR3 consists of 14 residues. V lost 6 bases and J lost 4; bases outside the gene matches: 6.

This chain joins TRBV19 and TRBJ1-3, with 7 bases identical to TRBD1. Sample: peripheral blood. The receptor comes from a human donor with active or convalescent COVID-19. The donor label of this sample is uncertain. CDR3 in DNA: TGTGCCAGTAGACGACAGGGTACCGGAAACACCATATATTTT. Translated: CASRRQGTGNTIYF. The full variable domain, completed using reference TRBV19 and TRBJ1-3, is DGGITQSPKYLFRKEGQNVTLSCEQNLNHDAMYWYRQDPGQGLRLIYYSQIVNDFQKGDIAEGYSVSREKKESFPLTVTSAQKNPTAFYLCASRRQGTGNTIYFGEGSWLTVV.